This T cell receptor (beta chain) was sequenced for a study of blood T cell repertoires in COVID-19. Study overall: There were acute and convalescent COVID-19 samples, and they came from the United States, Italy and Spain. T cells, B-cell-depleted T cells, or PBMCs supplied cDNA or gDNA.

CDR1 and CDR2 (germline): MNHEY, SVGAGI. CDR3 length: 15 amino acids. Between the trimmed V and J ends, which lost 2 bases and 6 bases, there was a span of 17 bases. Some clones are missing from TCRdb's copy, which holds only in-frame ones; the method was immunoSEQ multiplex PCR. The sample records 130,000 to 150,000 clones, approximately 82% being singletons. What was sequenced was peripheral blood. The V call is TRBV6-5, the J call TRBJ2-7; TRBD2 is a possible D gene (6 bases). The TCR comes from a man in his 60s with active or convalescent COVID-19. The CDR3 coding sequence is TGTGCCAGCAGTTACCGGGGGAGAGGATCATCCGAGCAGTACGTC. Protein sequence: CASSYRGRGSSEQYV.